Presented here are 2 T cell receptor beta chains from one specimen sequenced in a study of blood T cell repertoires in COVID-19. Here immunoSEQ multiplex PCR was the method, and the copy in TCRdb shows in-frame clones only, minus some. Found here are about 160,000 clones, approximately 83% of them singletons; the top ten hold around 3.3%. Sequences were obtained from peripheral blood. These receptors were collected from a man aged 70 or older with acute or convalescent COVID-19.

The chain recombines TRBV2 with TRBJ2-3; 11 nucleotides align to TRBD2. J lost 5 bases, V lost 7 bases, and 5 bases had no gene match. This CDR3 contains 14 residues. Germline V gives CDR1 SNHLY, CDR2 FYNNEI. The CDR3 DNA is TGTGCCAGCACCTTGACTAGCGGGATAGATACGCAGTATTTT. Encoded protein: CASTLTSGIDTQYF.

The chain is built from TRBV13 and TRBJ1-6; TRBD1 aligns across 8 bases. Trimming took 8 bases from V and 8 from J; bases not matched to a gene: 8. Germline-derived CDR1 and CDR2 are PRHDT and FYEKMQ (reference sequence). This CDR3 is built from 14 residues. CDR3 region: CASGNRGFDSPLHF. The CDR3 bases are TGTGCCAGCGGTAACAGGGGGTTTGATTCACCCCTCCACTTT.